The sequence of this T cell receptor (beta chain) was determined in a study of blood T cells in healthy people across ages. A second about 6 to 12 cycle PCR used barcoded and J-beta primers. Researchers report that a template-switch adaptor with 12 random nucleotides tagged each cDNA molecule. TCRdb processed the 5' RACE reads anew with MiXCR; each CDR3 protein has one entry. The profile shows over 1,200,000 distinct CDR3 sequences, approximately 59% of them singletons. Drawn from each donor were 9 to 10 milliliters of peripheral blood. Study-wide points: Unsorted PBMCs prevented conclusive naive versus antigen-experienced comparison. Age showed a roughly linear inverse relationship with TCR beta diversity per million T cells.

The table lists this clonotype with a few counts. The antigen remains unidentified. This TCR was recovered from a man aged 18 to 35 in good health. Sequenced sample: blood.

Here the CDR3 reads CASSQLGGAGQPQHF. The CDR3 DNA is TGCGCCAGCAGCCAACTAGGGGGCGCCGGGCAGCCCCAGCATTTT. The rearrangement joins TRBV4-1 to TRBJ1-5; 7 bases are shared with TRBD1. The V segment lost 2 bases and the J segment 7 bases; nucleotides outside the gene matches: 8. Germline CDR1 is MGHRA and CDR2 is YSYEKL. The CDR3 has 15 residues.